Described below is a single T cell receptor beta chain sequence and its context. It has no known antigen specificity. Base qualities were left out, and no much larger clone turns up one base away. The immunoSEQ Assay, a bias-controlled multiplex PCR, was used to amplify TCRbeta CDR3 regions from genomic DNA. The published analysis was carried out like this. The number of nucleated cells in each sample was estimated from the amplification of reference gene primers within the assay. To quantify the absolute abundance of each unique TCRbeta CDR3 rearrangement, sequence reads were collapsed and filtered. For each sample, productive Simpson clonality was calculated as the square root of Simpson's diversity index over productive rearrangements. TCRdb took this table from immuneACCESS and kept in-frame rearrangements with V and J called. Such tables lack part of the clones; where checked against another copy, unresolved V genes explain under half of the gap, and the rest is unexplained. Clone size and V and J calls were adopted from that table, with D and trimming inferred from the DNA. This sample is represented by tens of thousands of clones; approximately 90% of them were singletons. The top ten clonotypes cover 3.1% of the sample.

For CDR1 and CDR2, the germline V gene lists SGHTA and FQGNSA. The CDR3 holds 13 amino acids from the cysteine to the phenylalanine. Here the CDR3 DNA is all that survives: 39 bases in frame from base 1. Here V drops 6 bases and J drops 7 bases, and the junction holds 3 bases not matched to any gene. The data belong to a study of blood T cell repertoires in COVID-19 (dated by TCRdb to about 2020). A note on the overall study: Collaborator samples came from the United States, Italy and Spain and covered acute and convalescent phases of COVID-19. The material from the prospective study consisted of cDNA or gDNA derived from T cells, B-cell-depleted T cells, or PBMCs. Subjects who had been exposed to COVID-19, were actively infected with it, or had recovered from it provided the deeply sampled blood TCRbeta repertoires that made up the dataset. The repertoires were released in a freely available public database meant as a resource for research on the immune response to SARS-CoV-2. Samples were obtained from the ongoing ImmuneRACE study (first 160 participants) and from some 1,200 subjects provided by 6 global collaborators. Sample metadata almost always included a de-identified subject ID, COVID-19 status, age in years and sex. Where available, HLA class I and class II types were taken from metadata supplied by the sample provider and were not determined by assay-based typing. General findings and caveats noted by the study authors: The quantity of clinical and demographic metadata differed by source and by participant and was supplied without curation.

Enrolling through a virtual design, the prospective study's participants ranged in age from roughly 18 to 95 years and lived across 20 to 30 United States geographic areas. To assign participants to cohorts, the prospective study relied on clinical history that participants themselves reported in a screening survey and a study questionnaire. Recovered participants in ImmuneRACE Cohort 3 were defined by two consecutive negative NP/OP PCR tests, clearance by a healthcare professional, or resolution of symptoms. Mobile phlebotomists in the prospective study collected whole blood, serum and a nasopharyngeal or oropharyngeal swab from every participant. Participants in the prospective study had the option to provide additional blood draws and questionnaires over a roughly two-month period. Before DNA extraction, blood samples from the prospective study were shipped at room temperature or frozen.

The sequencing input was PBMCs or T cells enriched from blood (not recorded which). This sequence was found in a woman in her forties or fifties who had recovered from COVID-19. The chain is encoded by TRBV7-2 joined to TRBJ2-7; TRBD2 agrees with 13 junctional bases. The bases are TGTGCCAGCAGACTAGCGGGAGGGAGGGAGCAGTACTTC. This yields the protein CASRLAGGREQYF.